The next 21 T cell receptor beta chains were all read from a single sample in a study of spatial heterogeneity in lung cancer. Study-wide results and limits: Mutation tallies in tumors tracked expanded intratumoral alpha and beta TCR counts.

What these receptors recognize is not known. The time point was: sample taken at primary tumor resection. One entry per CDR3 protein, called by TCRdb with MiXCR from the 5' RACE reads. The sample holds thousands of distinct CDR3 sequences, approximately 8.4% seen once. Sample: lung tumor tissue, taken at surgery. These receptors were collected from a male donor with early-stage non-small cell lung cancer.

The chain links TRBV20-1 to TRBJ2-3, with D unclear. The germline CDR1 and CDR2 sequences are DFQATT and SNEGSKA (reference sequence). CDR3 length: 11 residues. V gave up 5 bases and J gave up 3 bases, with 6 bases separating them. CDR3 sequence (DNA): TGCAGTGCTGCAGGAACAGATACGCAGTATTTT. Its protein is CSAAGTDTQYF.

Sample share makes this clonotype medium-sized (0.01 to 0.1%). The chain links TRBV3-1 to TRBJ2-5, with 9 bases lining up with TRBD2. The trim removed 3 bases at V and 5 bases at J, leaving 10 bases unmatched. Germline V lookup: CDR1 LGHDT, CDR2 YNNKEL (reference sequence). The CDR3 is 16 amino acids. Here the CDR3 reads CASSHQRAGGFETQYF. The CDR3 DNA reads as TGTGCCAGCAGCCATCAAAGGGCGGGGGGGTTTGAGACCCAGTACTTC.

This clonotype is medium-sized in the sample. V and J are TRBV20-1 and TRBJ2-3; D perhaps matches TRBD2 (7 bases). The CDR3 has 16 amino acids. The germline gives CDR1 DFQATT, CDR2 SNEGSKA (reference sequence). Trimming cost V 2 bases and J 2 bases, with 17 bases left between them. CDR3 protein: CSARLWGGAPTDTQYF. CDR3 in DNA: TGCAGTGCTAGACTCTGGGGGGGGGCTCCCACAGATACGCAGTATTTT.

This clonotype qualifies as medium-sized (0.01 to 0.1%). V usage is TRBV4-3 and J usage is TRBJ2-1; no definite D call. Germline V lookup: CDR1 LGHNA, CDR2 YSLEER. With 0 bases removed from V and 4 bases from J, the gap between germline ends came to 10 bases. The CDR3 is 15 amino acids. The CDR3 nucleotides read TGCGCCAGCAGCCAAGATGGGAATAGGTACAATGAGCAGTTCTTC. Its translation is CASSQDGNRYNEQFF.

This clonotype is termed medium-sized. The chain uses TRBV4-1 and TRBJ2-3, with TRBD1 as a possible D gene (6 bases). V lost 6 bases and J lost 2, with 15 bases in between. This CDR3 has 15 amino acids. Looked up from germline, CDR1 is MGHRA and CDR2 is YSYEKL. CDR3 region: CASSLTGKPTDTQYF. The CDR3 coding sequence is TGCGCCAGCAGTCTTACAGGGAAACCCACAGATACGCAGTATTTT.

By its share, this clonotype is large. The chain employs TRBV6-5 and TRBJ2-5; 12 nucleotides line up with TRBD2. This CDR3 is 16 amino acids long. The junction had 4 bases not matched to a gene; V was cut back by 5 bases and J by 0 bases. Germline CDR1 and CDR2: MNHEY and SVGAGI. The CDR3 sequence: CASSPRLAGDQETQYF. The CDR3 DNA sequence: TGTGCCAGCAGTCCTAGACTAGCGGGGGACCAAGAGACCCAGTACTTC.

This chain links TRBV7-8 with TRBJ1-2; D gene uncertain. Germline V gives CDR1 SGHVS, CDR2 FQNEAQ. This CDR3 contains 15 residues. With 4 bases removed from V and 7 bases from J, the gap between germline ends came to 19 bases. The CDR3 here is CASSSKLWEDGGYTF. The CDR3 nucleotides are TGTGCCAGCAGCTCGAAATTATGGGAAGACGGTGGCTACACCTTC.

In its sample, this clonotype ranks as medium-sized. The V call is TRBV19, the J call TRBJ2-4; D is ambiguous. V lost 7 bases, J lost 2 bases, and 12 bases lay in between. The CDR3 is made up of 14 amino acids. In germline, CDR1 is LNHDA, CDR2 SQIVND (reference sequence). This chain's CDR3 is CASKEEQTKNIQYF. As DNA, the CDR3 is TGTGCCAGTAAAGAAGAACAGACCAAAAACATTCAGTACTTC.

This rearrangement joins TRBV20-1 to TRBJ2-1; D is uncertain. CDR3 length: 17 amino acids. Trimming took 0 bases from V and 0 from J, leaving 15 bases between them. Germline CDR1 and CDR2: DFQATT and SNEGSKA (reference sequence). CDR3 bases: TGCAGTGCTAGAGATGACGGCAGGCAAAGCTCCTACAATGAGCAGTTCTTC. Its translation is CSARDDGRQSSYNEQFF.

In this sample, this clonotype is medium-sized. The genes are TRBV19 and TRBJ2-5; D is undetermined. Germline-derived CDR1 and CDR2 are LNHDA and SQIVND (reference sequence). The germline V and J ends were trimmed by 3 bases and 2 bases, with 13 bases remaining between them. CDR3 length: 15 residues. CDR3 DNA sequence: TGTGCCAGTAGTATGTGGGGTTCGGAGCAAGAGACCCAGTACTTC. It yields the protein CASSMWGSEQETQYF.

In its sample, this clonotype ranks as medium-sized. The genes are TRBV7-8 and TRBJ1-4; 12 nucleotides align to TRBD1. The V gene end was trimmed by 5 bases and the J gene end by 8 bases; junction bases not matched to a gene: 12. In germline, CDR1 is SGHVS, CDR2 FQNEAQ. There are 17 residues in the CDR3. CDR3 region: CASSPRDRGLLGEKLFF. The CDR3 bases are TGTGCCAGCAGCCCCCGGGACAGGGGGCTCTTAGGCGAAAAACTGTTTTTT.

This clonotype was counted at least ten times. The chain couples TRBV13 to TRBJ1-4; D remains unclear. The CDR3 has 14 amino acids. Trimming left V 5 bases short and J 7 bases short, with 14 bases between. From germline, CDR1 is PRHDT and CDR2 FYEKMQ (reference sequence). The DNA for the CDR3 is TGTGCCAGCAGCCGAAGCCGTGCTTCTGAAAAACTGTTTTTT. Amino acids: CASSRSRASEKLFF.

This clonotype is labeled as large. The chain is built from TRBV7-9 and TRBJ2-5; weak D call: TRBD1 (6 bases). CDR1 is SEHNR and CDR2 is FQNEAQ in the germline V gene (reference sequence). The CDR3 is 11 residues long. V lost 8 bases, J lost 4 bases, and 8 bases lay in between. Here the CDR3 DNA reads TGTGCCAGCGGCAGGGGAGAGACCCAGTACTTC. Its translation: CASGRGETQYF.

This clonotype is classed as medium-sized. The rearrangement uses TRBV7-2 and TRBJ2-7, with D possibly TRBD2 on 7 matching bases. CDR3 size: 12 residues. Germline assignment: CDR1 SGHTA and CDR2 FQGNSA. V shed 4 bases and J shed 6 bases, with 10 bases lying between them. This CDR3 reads CASSWRGLEQYF. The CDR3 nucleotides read TGTGCCAGCAGCTGGCGGGGGCTCGAGCAGTACTTC.

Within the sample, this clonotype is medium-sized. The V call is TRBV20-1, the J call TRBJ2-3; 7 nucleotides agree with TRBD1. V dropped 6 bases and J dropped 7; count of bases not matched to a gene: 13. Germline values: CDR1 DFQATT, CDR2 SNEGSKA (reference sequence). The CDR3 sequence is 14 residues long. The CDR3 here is CSAGKPDRVYTQYF. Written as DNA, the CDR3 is TGCAGTGCAGGAAAACCCGACAGGGTTTATACGCAGTATTTT.

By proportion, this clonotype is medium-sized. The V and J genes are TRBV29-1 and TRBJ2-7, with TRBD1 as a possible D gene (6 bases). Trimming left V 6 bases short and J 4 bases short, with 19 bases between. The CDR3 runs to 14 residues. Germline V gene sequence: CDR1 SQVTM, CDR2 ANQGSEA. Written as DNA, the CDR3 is TGCAGCGTCGTGTTCTCCGACAGGATTTACGAGCAGTACTTC. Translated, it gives CSVVFSDRIYEQYF.

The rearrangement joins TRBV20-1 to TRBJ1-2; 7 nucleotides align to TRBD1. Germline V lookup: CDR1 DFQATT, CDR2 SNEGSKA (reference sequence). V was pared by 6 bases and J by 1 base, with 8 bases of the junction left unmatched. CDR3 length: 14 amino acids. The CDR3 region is CSAGGTANNYGYTF. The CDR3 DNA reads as TGCAGTGCCGGCGGGACAGCGAATAACTATGGCTACACCTTC.

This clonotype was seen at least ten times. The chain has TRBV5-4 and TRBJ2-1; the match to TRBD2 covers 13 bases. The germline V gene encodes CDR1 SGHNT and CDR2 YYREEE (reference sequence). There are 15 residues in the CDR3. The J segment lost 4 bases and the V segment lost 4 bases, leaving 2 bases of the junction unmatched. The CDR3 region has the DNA TGTGCCAGCAGCCCGGGACTAGCGGGGTACAATGAGCAGTTCTTC. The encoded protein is CASSPGLAGYNEQFF. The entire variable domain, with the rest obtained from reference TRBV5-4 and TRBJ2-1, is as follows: ETGVTQSPTHLIKTRGQQVTLRCSSQSGHNTVSWYQQALGQGPQFIFQYYREEENGRGNFPPRFSGLQFPNYSSELNVNALELDDSALYLCASSPGLAGYNEQFFGPGTRLTVL.

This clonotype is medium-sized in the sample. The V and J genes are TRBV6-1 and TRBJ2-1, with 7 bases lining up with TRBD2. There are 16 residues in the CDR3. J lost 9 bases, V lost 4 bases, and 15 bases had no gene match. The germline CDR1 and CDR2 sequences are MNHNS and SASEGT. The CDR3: CASSGGRSGGVGEQFF. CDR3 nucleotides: TGTGCCAGCAGTGGAGGACGGTCGGGGGGAGTCGGTGAGCAGTTCTTC.

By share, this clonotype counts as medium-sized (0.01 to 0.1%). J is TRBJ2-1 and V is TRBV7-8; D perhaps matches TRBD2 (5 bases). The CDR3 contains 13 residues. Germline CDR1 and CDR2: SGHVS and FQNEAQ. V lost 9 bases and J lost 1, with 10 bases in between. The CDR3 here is CASKAVSYNEQFF. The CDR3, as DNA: TGTGCCAGTAAAGCGGTTTCCTACAATGAGCAGTTCTTC.

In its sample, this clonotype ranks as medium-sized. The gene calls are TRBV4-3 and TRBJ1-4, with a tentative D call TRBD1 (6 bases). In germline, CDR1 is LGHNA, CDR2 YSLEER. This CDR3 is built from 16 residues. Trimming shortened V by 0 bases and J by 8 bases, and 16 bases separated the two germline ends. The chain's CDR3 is CASSQDWGPGKEKLFF. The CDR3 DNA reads TGCGCCAGCAGCCAAGATTGGGGGCCTGGGAAGGAAAAACTGTTTTTT.